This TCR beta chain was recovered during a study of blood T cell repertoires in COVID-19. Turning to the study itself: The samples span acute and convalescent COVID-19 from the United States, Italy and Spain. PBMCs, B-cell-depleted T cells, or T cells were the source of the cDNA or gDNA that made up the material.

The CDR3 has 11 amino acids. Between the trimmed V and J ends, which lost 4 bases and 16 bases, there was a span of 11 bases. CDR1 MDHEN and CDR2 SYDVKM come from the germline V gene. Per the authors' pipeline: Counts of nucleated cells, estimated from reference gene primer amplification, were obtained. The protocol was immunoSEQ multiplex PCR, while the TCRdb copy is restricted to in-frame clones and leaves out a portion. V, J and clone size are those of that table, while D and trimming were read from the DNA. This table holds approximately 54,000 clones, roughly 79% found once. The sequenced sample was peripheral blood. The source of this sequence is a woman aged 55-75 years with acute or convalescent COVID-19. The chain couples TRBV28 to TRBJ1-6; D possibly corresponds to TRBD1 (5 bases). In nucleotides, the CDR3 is TGTGCCAGCAGTTCAACAGGCGGTCTCCACTTT. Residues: CASSSTGGLHF.